Here is one T cell receptor (beta chain) with its context. Its antigen is unknown. Germline V gene lookup returns CDR1 ENHRY and CDR2 SYGVKD. V shed 3 bases and J 4 bases; nucleotides not matched to a gene: 6. The CDR3 loop spans 16 amino acids. Each TCR beta cDNA library carried unique molecular identifiers. MiXCR was run by TCRdb on the PCR reads, yielding one entry per CDR3 protein. Here the sample spans about 620,000 distinct CDR3 sequences, 44% being singletons. The record originates from a study of post-analysis software for immune sequencing data. Findings and limits, study-wide: The study found significantly lower normalized Chao1 diversity in multiple sclerosis patients than in controls. Higher frequency in patients than in controls was seen for roughly 5 TRBV segments, with TRBV5-6, TRBV5-1 and TRBV20-1 among them.

The sequencing input was blood. This clonotype originated in a girl aged 5-17 years with multiple sclerosis. The rearrangement joins TRBV10-3 to TRBJ2-1; 10 bases map to TRBD1. Written as DNA, the CDR3 is TGTGCCATCAGTGATAAGGACAGGGGGTATTACAATGAGCAGTTCTTC. This gives the protein CAISDKDRGYYNEQFF.